The 31 T cell receptor beta chains given below trace back to one sample, sequenced in a study of T cell clonality in common variable immunodeficiency. For these TCRs, the target antigens are not known. Generated by immunoSEQ multiplex PCR, the TCRdb table keeps only in-frame clones and is missing some. This table holds about 15,000 clones. Study-wide findings and caveats: Reportedly, TCR beta sequences from common variable immunodeficiency showed fewer deletions and N-nucleotide insertions.

The sample consisted of peripheral blood mononuclear cells. These receptors were taken from a human donor with common variable immunodeficiency.

Turning to this clone: The read comes to an end 3 residues before the CDR3 does, leaving the germline J gene to fill in the end. The chain employs TRBV18 and TRBJ1-2, with D tentatively TRBD1 (5 bases). The CDR3 contains 13 residues. Looked up from germline, CDR1 is KGHSH and CDR2 is LQKENI. This CDR3 reads CASSSGGGSSYTF. CDR3 bases read: TGTGCCAGCTCTTCCGGGGGAGGATCTAGC.

A note on this clone: Coverage ceases 3 residues before the CDR3 finishes, and the germline J gene fills in the end. The chain combines TRBV20-1 with TRBJ2-3; TRBD1 matches at 9 bases. Germline V gives CDR1 DFQATT, CDR2 SNEGSKA (reference sequence). This CDR3 contains 15 residues. Losses at the gene ends were 5 bases for V and 3 bases for J; bases not matched to a gene: 9. The CDR3 here is CSAVRTGVRTDTQYF. CDR3 DNA, as far as it was read: TGCAGTGCTGTCAGGACAGGGGTTAGAACAGATACG.

Comments on this clone: The CDR3 end falls 3 residues outside the read, so it is completed with the germline J gene. The chain is built from TRBV7-8 and TRBJ1-2, with D uncertain. CDR1 SGHVS and CDR2 FQNEAQ come from the germline V gene. The V end lost 1 base, the J end lost 7 bases, and 16 bases lay between the germline ends. The CDR3 contains 15 residues. CDR3 DNA (partial): TGTGCCAGCAGCTTAGAGTTTAGCCTAACTGGTGGC. This translates into CASSLEFSLTGG. The entire CDR3 reads CASSLEFSLTGGYTF.

On this clone: The CDR3 extends 3 residues past the end of the read, so its final part is completed from the germline J gene. The J gene is TRBJ1-3, the V gene TRBV29-1; 8 bases align to TRBD1. Trimming at V came to 2 bases and at J to 2 bases, leaving 5 bases not matched to a gene. The CDR3 has 15 amino acids. The V gene's germline CDR1 is SQVTM and CDR2 ANQGSEA. CDR3 protein: CSVEPLQGAGNTIYF. Partial CDR3 DNA: TGCAGCGTTGAACCCCTACAGGGGGCTGGAAACACC.

Turning to this clone: The read stops 3 residues short of the end of the CDR3; the missing end is completed from the germline J gene. The V and J genes are TRBV2 and TRBJ2-1; 10 positions match TRBD2. Germline CDR1 is SNHLY and CDR2 is FYNNEI. The V segment lost 5 bases and the J segment 6 bases; nucleotides outside the gene matches: 7. The CDR3 is 15 amino acids. The DNA read from the CDR3 is TGTGCCAGCAGTCAAAGCGGGGGGGAGGGCAATGAG. Translating gives CASSQSGGEGNE. The CDR3 reads in full as CASSQSGGEGNEQFF.

This clone is called medium-sized based on its frequency. The read stops 3 residues short of the end of the CDR3; the missing end is completed from the germline J gene. This chain links TRBV7-3 with TRBJ1-2; D is uncertain. This CDR3 region has 11 residues. Germline lookup yields CDR1 SGHTA and CDR2 FQGTGA. CDR3 DNA, as far as it was read: TGTGCCAGCAGCTTATCACTTGTA. Translated, it gives CASSLSLV. The entire CDR3 is CASSLSLVYTF.

As regards this clone: At one end, the junction sequence differs from germline, possibly due to a read error. The read halts 3 residues ahead of the CDR3 end, with the missing end drawn from the germline J gene. The V gene is TRBV4-2, the J gene TRBJ2-3; a weak D match, TRBD2 (6 bases). The germline gives CDR1 LGHNA, CDR2 YNFKEQ. The length of the CDR3 is 16 residues. CDR3 protein: CASSQGRTGVLDTQYF. The part of the CDR3 DNA that was read is TGCGCCAGCAGCCAAGGCAGGACGGGGGTTTTGGATACG.

About this clone: The CDR3 extends 3 residues past the end of the read, so its final part is completed from the germline J gene. This chain joins TRBV2 and TRBJ1-5, with TRBD1 matching over 10 bases. The CDR3 sequence is 17 residues long. Germline loops: CDR1 SNHLY, CDR2 FYNNEI. V trimming: 7 bases; J trimming: 3 bases; junction bases outside the gene matches: 12. The chain's CDR3 is CASILGQGTSVNQPQHF. CDR3 bases read: TGTGCCAGCATTCTGGGACAGGGGACTAGTGTCAATCAGCCC.

This clone is called medium-sized based on its frequency. The CDR3 end lies 3 residues beyond the end of the read and is filled in from the germline J gene. The chain links TRBV2 to TRBJ2-5; 10 bases fit TRBD1. V lost 6 bases and J lost 2; bases outside the gene matches: 3. Germline V CDR1 and CDR2: SNHLY, FYNNEI. This CDR3 has 14 amino acids. CDR3: CASRRTGGQETQYF. The sequenced CDR3 bases are TGTGCCAGCAGGAGGACAGGGGGTCAAGAGACC.

Notes on this clone: The CDR3 is cut off 3 residues early in the read; its end comes from the germline J gene. J is TRBJ2-7 and V is TRBV20-1; D is possibly TRBD2 (6 bases). The V end was cut by 5 bases, the J end by 3 bases, with 14 bases between. This CDR3 has 13 residues. The germline V gene encodes CDR1 DFQATT and CDR2 SNEGSKA (reference sequence). The CDR3 sequence: CSAQILGGYEQYF. CDR3 DNA, as far as it was read: TGCAGTGCTCAGATTCTGGGGGGCTACGAG.

Notes on this clone: The CDR3 end is not reached by the read, which stops 3 residues before it; the germline J gene fills it in. The rearrangement joins TRBV2 to TRBJ1-3; a weak D match, TRBD1 (5 bases). V lost 8 bases and J 0 bases, leaving 20 bases between the germline ends. CDR3 length equals 17 residues. Per germline, CDR1 SNHLY and CDR2 FYNNEI. CDR3 in amino acids: CASLDEGKKPSGNTIYF. CDR3 DNA, as far as it was read: TGTGCCAGCCTTGATGAGGGGAAAAAACCCTCTGGAAACACC.

With respect to this clone: The observed sequence ends 3 residues before the CDR3 terminus, with the missing tail filled in from the germline J gene. The V gene is TRBV19, the J gene TRBJ1-5; 7 bases align to TRBD1. Germline V gene lookup returns CDR1 LNHDA and CDR2 SQIVND (reference sequence). The trim removed 5 bases at V and 4 bases at J, leaving 2 bases unmatched. The CDR3 is 13 amino acids. The CDR3 sequence is CASSSGGNQPQHF. CDR3 DNA, as far as it was read: TGTGCCAGTAGTTCAGGGGGTAATCAGCCC.

Turning to this clone: The read stops 3 residues short of the end of the CDR3; the missing end is completed from the germline J gene. The V gene is TRBV7-8, the J gene TRBJ1-6; D ambiguous. This CDR3 is 14 amino acids long. The germline CDR1 and CDR2 sequences are SGHVS and FQNEAQ. Trimming took off 5 bases at V and 7 bases at J, with 12 bases between the two ends. The CDR3 region is CASSAEGGNSPLHF. CDR3 DNA (partial): TGTGCCAGCAGCGCCGAGGGTGGCAATTCACCC.

As for this clone: The read terminates 3 residues before the CDR3 end, so the remaining end is supplied by the germline J gene. This chain connects TRBV18 to TRBJ2-7, with 8 bases that match TRBD2. Germline loops: CDR1 KGHSH, CDR2 LQKENI. The CDR3 loop spans 16 amino acids. The V gene end was trimmed by 5 bases and the J gene end by 0 bases; junction bases not matched to a gene: 9. The part of the CDR3 DNA that was read is TGTGCCAGCTCAATGAGTACGACTAGCGCCTCCTACGAG. It translates to CASSMSTTSASYE. The complete CDR3 sequence is CASSMSTTSASYEQYF.

A note on this clone: From the germline J gene comes the end of the CDR3, since the read stops 3 residues before it. V and J are TRBV5-6 and TRBJ2-3, with D uncertain. There are 13 residues in the CDR3. Germline CDR1 is SGHDT and CDR2 is YYEEEE. V dropped 3 bases and J dropped 0 bases, with 5 bases sitting between them. The sequenced CDR3 bases are TGTGCCAGCAGCTCCACTAGCACAGATACG. Translation: CASSSTSTDT. The full-length CDR3 reads as CASSSTSTDTQYF. The complete variable domain, with remaining parts taken from reference TRBV5-6 and TRBJ2-3, reads DAGVTQSPTHLIKTRGQQVTLRCSPKSGHDTVSWYQQALGQGPQFIFQYYEEEERQRGNFPDRFSGHQFPNYSSELNVNALLLGDSALYLCASSSTSTDTQYFGPGTRLTVL.

Concerning this clone itself: The read comes to an end 3 residues before the CDR3 does, leaving the germline J gene to fill in the end. This chain joins TRBV5-1 and TRBJ2-5, with TRBD1 identical over 9 bases. Looked up from germline, CDR1 is SGHRS and CDR2 is YFSETQ. The CDR3 length is 13 residues. V lost 6 bases and J lost 3; bases outside the gene matches: 3. CDR3 protein: CASIGTGKETQYF. The part of the CDR3 DNA that was read is TGCGCCAGCATCGGGACAGGGAAAGAGACC. Combining the CDR3 with reference TRBV5-1 and TRBJ2-5 gives the whole variable domain KAGVTQTPRYLIKTRGQQVTLSCSPISGHRSVSWYQQTPGQGLQFLFEYFSETQRNKGNFPGRFSGRQFSNSRSEMNVSTLELGDSALYLCASIGTGKETQYFGPGTRLLVL.

With regard to this clone: Read coverage stops 3 residues before the CDR3 terminus; the germline J gene supplies the remainder. The J gene is TRBJ2-2, the V gene TRBV6-1; 10 nucleotides agree with TRBD1. From germline, CDR1 is MNHNS and CDR2 SASEGT. V dropped 4 bases and J dropped 7; count of bases not matched to a gene: 9. CDR3 length: 16 amino acids. CDR3: CASSGGQGKRSGELFF. CDR3 DNA (partial): TGTGCCAGCAGTGGGGGACAGGGGAAAAGGAGCGGGGAG.

Comments on this clone: The observed sequence ends 3 residues before the CDR3 terminus, with the missing tail filled in from the germline J gene. This chain links TRBV20-1 with TRBJ1-5; TRBD1 matches 11 bases. The germline CDR1 and CDR2 sequences are DFQATT and SNEGSKA (reference sequence). CDR3 length: 17 amino acids. J was trimmed by 1 base and V by 4 bases; bases with no gene match: 9. The CDR3 bases that were read are TGCAGTGCTATGGACAGGGGGCGCCGGACGAGCAATCAGCCC. Its protein product is CSAMDRGRRTSNQP. The CDR3 as a whole reads CSAMDRGRRTSNQPQHF.

About this clone itself: The CDR3 end is not reached by the read, which stops 3 residues before it; the germline J gene fills it in. The rearrangement links TRBV2 to TRBJ2-7; 7 nucleotides line up with TRBD2. CDR1 SNHLY and CDR2 FYNNEI come from the germline V gene. The CDR3 is made up of 16 amino acids. The V and J ends lost 6 bases and 5 bases, in that order; junction bases with no gene match: 16. CDR3 DNA (partial): TGTGCCAGCAGGCCTACCGGGACTAATTATTCCAACGAG. Protein: CASRPTGTNYSNE. The whole CDR3 protein reads CASRPTGTNYSNEQYF.

About this clone: From the germline J gene comes the end of the CDR3, since the read stops 3 residues before it. The V gene is TRBV7-3, the J gene TRBJ2-2, with 9 bases that match TRBD2. The germline gives CDR1 SGHTA, CDR2 FQGTGA. The CDR3 covers 17 residues. Trimming took 8 bases from V and 0 from J; bases not matched to a gene: 10. The covered CDR3 bases are TGTGCCAGCTCCCTGGGAGCGGGGGGCTCGAACACCGGGGAG. Protein sequence: CASSLGAGGSNTGE. The complete CDR3 reads CASSLGAGGSNTGELFF.

Note on this clone: The read is 3 residues too short to cover the CDR3 end, so that end is filled in from the germline J gene. This chain uses TRBV30 with TRBJ2-7, with TRBD2 matching over 8 bases. V gave up 4 bases and J gave up 6 bases; unmatched junction bases: 8. The CDR3 extends over 13 amino acids. CDR1 GTSNPN and CDR2 SVGIG come from the germline V gene (reference sequence). The part of the CDR3 DNA that was read is TGTGCCTGGACGGGGGGGCGAAGCGCCGAG. This codes for CAWTGGRSAE. The whole CDR3 is CAWTGGRSAEQYF.

Regarding this clone: The sequence runs out 3 residues before the end of the CDR3; the remainder is reconstructed from the germline J gene. The chain employs TRBV7-3 and TRBJ2-6; 7 bases are shared with TRBD1. Germline CDR1 and CDR2: SGHTA and FQGTGA. V shed 1 base, J shed 3 bases, and the junction held 12 bases outside the gene matches. CDR3 length: 19 residues. The CDR3 reads CASSLNPTGPVLGANVLTF. CDR3 bases read: TGTGCCAGCAGCTTAAACCCGACAGGGCCGGTTCTTGGGGCCAACGTC.

Remarks on this clone: The read halts 3 residues ahead of the CDR3 end, with the missing end drawn from the germline J gene. The rearrangement uses TRBV30 and TRBJ1-4; the D is unclear. Germline loops: CDR1 GTSNPN, CDR2 SVGIG (reference sequence). This CDR3 is built from 13 residues. Partial CDR3 DNA: TGTGCCTGGAGGCTAAGCGGAACAGCAATA. Its protein is CAWRLSGTAI. From start to end, the CDR3 is CAWRLSGTAILFF.

Of note for this clone: Read data end 3 residues before the CDR3 end; the end is taken from the germline J gene. This chain uses TRBV19 with TRBJ2-3; TRBD2 aligns across 8 bases. V lost 7 bases and J lost 2; bases outside the gene matches: 8. The germline CDR1 and CDR2 sequences are LNHDA and SQIVND (reference sequence). CDR3 length: 15 amino acids. The CDR3: CASTRTSSFTDTQYF. The CDR3 DNA, read in part, is TGTGCCAGTACTAGGACTAGCTCCTTCACAGATACG.

As for this clone: The missing CDR3 end, 3 residues past where the read stops, is filled in from the germline J gene. The chain is built from TRBV30 and TRBJ2-7; 14 nucleotides agree with TRBD2. Germline V lookup: CDR1 GTSNPN, CDR2 SVGIG (reference sequence). The CDR3 length is 15 residues. The junction had 6 bases not matched to a gene; V was cut back by 2 bases and J by 6 bases. The part of the CDR3 DNA that was read is TGTGCCTGGAGTCTGGGACTAGCGGGGGTAGGCGAG. Its translation: CAWSLGLAGVGE. From start to end, the CDR3 is CAWSLGLAGVGEQYF.

The CDR3 region is CASSLIAGAGTGELFF. The sequenced part of the CDR3 DNA is TGTGCCAGCAGCTTAATAGCGGGGGCAGGAACCGGGGAG. The chain is built from TRBV7-3 and TRBJ2-2, with 9 bases that match TRBD2. The read terminates 3 residues ahead of where the CDR3 ends, so the germline J gene completes it. J was trimmed by 5 bases and V by 1 base; bases with no gene match: 5. The CDR3 consists of 16 residues. Germline CDR1 and CDR2: SGHTA and FQGTGA.

A word on this clone: From the germline J gene comes the end of the CDR3, since the read stops 3 residues before it. This chain uses TRBV2 with TRBJ1-5, with D unclear. CDR3 length equals 15 residues. Trimming stripped 2 bases from V and 0 bases from J, with 8 bases between. From germline, CDR1 is SNHLY and CDR2 FYNNEI. The covered CDR3 bases are TGTGCCAGCAGTGAACAGATTCATAGCAATCAGCCC. It is translated as CASSEQIHSNQP. From start to end, the CDR3 is CASSEQIHSNQPQHF.

In regard to this clone: The read terminates 3 residues ahead of where the CDR3 ends, so the germline J gene completes it. The chain joins TRBV7-2 to TRBJ2-7; the D gene is possibly TRBD2 (6 bases). V was pared by 2 bases and J by 5 bases, with 13 bases between. Germline CDR1 reads SGHTA; CDR2 reads FQGNSA. This CDR3 is 14 amino acids long. Partial CDR3 DNA: TGTGCCAGCAGCTTATGGGCTAGCGTCGACGAG. Translated: CASSLWASVDE. The whole CDR3 reads CASSLWASVDEQYF.

Comments on this clone: The read ends 3 residues before the CDR3 terminus; that terminus is restored from the germline J gene. The chain couples TRBV6-2 or TRBV6-3 to TRBJ2-5; D may correspond to TRBD1 or TRBD2 (5 bases each). The V gene's germline CDR1 is MNHEY and CDR2 SVGEGT. Trimming left V 2 bases short and J 3 bases short, with 13 bases between. The CDR3 extends over 15 amino acids. The CDR3: CASSYAGRAKETQYF. CDR3 DNA, as far as it was read: TGTGCCAGCAGTTACGCAGGGAGAGCGAAAGAGACC.

On this clone itself: The read ends 3 residues shy of where the CDR3 ends; the end is completed using the germline J gene. The rearrangement links TRBV5-1 to TRBJ1-4; 7 bases match TRBD1. This CDR3 is 15 amino acids long. Germline CDR1 and CDR2: SGHRS and YFSETQ. CDR3 residues: CASKLGGTEAAKLFF. The sequenced part of the CDR3 DNA is TGCGCCAGCAAGCTCGGAGGGACAGAGGCTGCCAAA.

This clone is classed as medium-sized by frequency. The read gets to within 3 residues of the CDR3 end, and the germline J gene fills in the rest. The chain links TRBV20-1 to TRBJ2-3, with 8 bases that match TRBD2. V shed 7 bases, J shed 1 base, and the junction held 4 bases outside the gene matches. This CDR3 region has 13 residues. Germline loops: CDR1 DFQATT, CDR2 SNEGSKA (reference sequence). The CDR3 sequence: CSVPTSGTDTQYF. The CDR3 DNA, read in part, is TGCAGTGTCCCGACTAGCGGCACAGATACG.